The next 21 T cell receptor beta chains were all read from a single sample in a study of cytomegalovirus exposure and HLA in healthy donors. TCRdb keeps only in-frame clones here, not all; method: immunoSEQ multiplex PCR. Here the sample spans more than 60,000 clones, about 97% being singletons. Sequencing was done on a sample of PBMCs. The receptors were sampled from a woman aged 18-29 years in good health and CMV-seropositive.

The chain is built from TRBV4-2 and TRBJ2-1; 13 bases are a match to TRBD2. CDR1 and CDR2 (germline): LGHNA, YNFKEQ. V trimming: 0 bases; J trimming: 9 bases; junction bases outside the gene matches: 2. The CDR3 consists of 15 residues. The CDR3, as DNA: TGTGCCAGCAGCCAAGAACTAGCGGGAGGGCCTGAGCAGTTCTTC. As protein: CASSQELAGGPEQFF.

The rearrangement links TRBV9 to TRBJ1-2; D ambiguous. The CDR3 loop spans 15 amino acids. Germline V gene data show CDR1 as SGDLS and CDR2 as YYNGEE. Trimming shortened V by 0 bases and J by 2 bases, and 11 bases separated the two germline ends. The CDR3 loop is CASSVDVTANYGYTF. The DNA of the CDR3 is TGTGCCAGCAGCGTAGATGTAACAGCCAACTATGGCTACACCTTC.

This clone showed up just once. This chain uses TRBV12-5 with TRBJ1-2; D gene unclear. The V end lost 6 bases, the J end lost 8 bases, and 13 bases lay between the germline ends. The CDR3 is 12 amino acids. Germline CDR1 and CDR2: LGHNT and FRNRAP. CDR3 bases: TGTGCTAGTGGACCTGAGAATCGGGGCTACACCTTC. This gives the protein CASGPENRGYTF.

This chain uses TRBV6-5 with TRBJ2-7, with 7 bases lining up with TRBD1. The CDR3 has 15 amino acids. V was clipped by 0 bases and J by 2 bases; unmatched bases: 4. CDR1 and CDR2 (germline): MNHEY, SVGAGI. The CDR3 region has the DNA TGTGCCAGCAGTTACTCCTACAGGGGTCCCTACGAGCAGTACTTC. Translated: CASSYSYRGPYEQYF.

The rearrangement joins TRBV5-6 to TRBJ1-1, with D maybe TRBD1 (6 bases). CDR1 and CDR2 from the germline V gene are SGHDT and YYEEEE. Trimming removed 4 bases at V and 10 bases at J, with 23 bases between. This CDR3 comprises 15 residues. CDR3 region: CASSLNREGGRGAFF. As DNA, the CDR3 is TGTGCCAGCAGCCTAAACAGGGAAGGGGGTCGGGGAGCTTTCTTT.

This chain joins TRBV7-9 and TRBJ2-7; maybe TRBD2 (5 bases). CDR1 is SEHNR, CDR2 FQNEAQ, per germline (reference sequence). The CDR3 is 15 amino acids. V was trimmed by 2 bases and J by 0 bases, leaving 11 bases between them. CDR3 coding DNA: TGTGCCAGCAGCTTACCAGCGGAGTACTCCTACGAGCAGTACTTC. Its translation is CASSLPAEYSYEQYF.

CDR3 bases: TGTGCCAGCAGCCAAACTGCCCCAGGAGGTACGCAGTATTTT. Translating it yields CASSQTAPGGTQYF. J is TRBJ2-3 and V is TRBV5-4, with D possibly TRBD2 on 5 matching bases. Germline CDR1 is SGHNT and CDR2 is YYREEE (reference sequence). The CDR3 is 14 amino acids. V lost 4 bases to trimming and J lost 8 bases, with 17 bases between them. Full variable domain (rest looked up from reference TRBV5-4 and TRBJ2-3): ETGVTQSPTHLIKTRGQQVTLRCSSQSGHNTVSWYQQALGQGPQFIFQYYREEENGRGNFPPRFSGLQFPNYSSELNVNALELDDSALYLCASSQTAPGGTQYFGPGTRLTVL.

The chain is built from TRBV6-5 and TRBJ2-3; 7 bases agree with TRBD2. The ends lost 3 bases at V and 0 bases at J; junction bases unmatched: 6. The germline V gene has CDR1 MNHEY and CDR2 SVGAGI. The CDR3 consists of 16 residues. The CDR3 protein is CASSYTLATSTDTQYF. CDR3 DNA sequence: TGTGCCAGCAGTTATACACTAGCGACTAGCACAGATACGCAGTATTTT.

Turning to this clone: One junction end does not reproduce the germline sequence, and a read error may be involved. The chain has TRBV7-7 and TRBJ2-1, with 12 nucleotides matching TRBD2. Germline CDR1 reads SSHAT; CDR2 reads FNYEAQ (reference sequence). The CDR3 spans 16 residues. Here the CDR3 DNA reads TGTGCTAGCAGCCTGGGACTAGCGGGCTCCTACAATGAGCAGTTCTTC. This translates into CASSLGLAGSYNEQFF.

This chain uses TRBV4-2 with TRBJ2-2, with D perhaps TRBD2 (5 bases). Per the germline V gene, CDR1 is LGHNA and CDR2 is YNFKEQ. This CDR3 has 21 residues. Trimming cost V 1 base and J 1 base, with 25 bases left between them. The CDR3 loop reads CASSQALYQAASPKNTGELFF. In DNA, the CDR3 is TGTGCCAGCAGCCAAGCTCTATATCAAGCGGCTAGTCCCAAGAACACCGGGGAGCTGTTTTTT.

The J gene is TRBJ2-7, the V gene TRBV16; D is unclear. The CDR3 runs 14 residues. The V end lost 0 bases, the J end lost 3 bases, and 9 bases lay between the germline ends. Germline CDR1 is KGHSY and CDR2 is FQNENV. The chain's CDR3 is CASSQSNQNYEQYF. The CDR3 region has the DNA TGTGCCAGCAGCCAATCGAACCAGAACTACGAGCAGTACTTC. The full variable domain, its missing parts supplied by reference TRBV16 and TRBJ2-7, is GEEVAQTPKHLVRGEGQKAKLYCAPIKGHSYVFWYQQVLKNEFKFLISFQNENVFDETGMPKERFSAKCLPNSPCSLEIQATKLEDSAVYFCASSQSNQNYEQYFGPGTRLTVT.

With respect to this clone: At one of its ends the junction is not consistent with the germline gene, which may arise from a read error. J is TRBJ2-1 and V is TRBV7-7; TRBD2 might be the D (5 bases). The CDR3 is 14 amino acids. Germline loops: CDR1 SSHAT, CDR2 FNYEAQ (reference sequence). CDR3 amino acids: CASSLGRANNEQFF. The CDR3 DNA is TGTGCTAGCAGCTTAGGGCGGGCTAACAATGAGCAGTTCTTC.

In DNA, the CDR3 is TGTGCCAGCAGCCTTCAAGGACTAGCGGGAGGTTCTTACGAGCAGTACTTC. The encoded protein is CASSLQGLAGGSYEQYF. The genes are TRBV7-9 and TRBJ2-7, with TRBD2 identical over 14 bases. This CDR3 spans 17 amino acids. Germline assignment: CDR1 SEHNR and CDR2 FQNEAQ (reference sequence). The trim removed 5 bases at V and 4 bases at J, leaving 10 bases unmatched.

V usage is TRBV5-1 and J usage is TRBJ2-5; 7 positions agree with TRBD2. This CDR3 spans 14 amino acids. Unmatched junction bases numbered 7, after V lost 4 bases and J lost 4 bases. Germline V gene lookup returns CDR1 SGHRS and CDR2 YFSETQ. CDR3 protein: CASSIAGGGETQYF. CDR3 nucleotides: TGCGCCAGCAGCATAGCGGGTGGGGGAGAGACCCAGTACTTC.

The chain links TRBV19 to TRBJ2-5, with D tentatively TRBD2 (6 bases). The CDR3 is 17 amino acids. Germline-derived CDR1 and CDR2 are LNHDA and SQIVND (reference sequence). The V and J ends lost 2 bases and 1 base respectively, with 17 bases between them. The chain's CDR3 is CASSILQEGRFQETQYF. The CDR3 DNA reads TGTGCCAGTAGTATACTCCAGGAGGGACGGTTCCAAGAGACCCAGTACTTC.

The genes are TRBV7-9 and TRBJ2-5, with unresolved D. Germline CDR1 and CDR2: SEHNR and FQNEAQ (reference sequence). V gave up 4 bases and J gave up 2 bases, with 8 bases separating them. The CDR3 runs 13 residues. CDR3: CASSSRLQETQYF. Written as DNA, the CDR3 is TGTGCCAGCAGCTCCCGACTGCAAGAGACCCAGTACTTC.

This chain uses TRBV6-6 with TRBJ1-5, with 7 nucleotides matching TRBD1. Germline V lookup: CDR1 MNHNY, CDR2 SVGAGI (reference sequence). There are 14 residues in the CDR3. V lost 6 bases, J lost 4 bases, and 6 bases stayed unmatched. The CDR3 protein is CASRGTGDNQPQHF. CDR3 bases: TGTGCCAGCAGGGGAACAGGGGATAATCAGCCCCAGCATTTT.

This chain joins TRBV19 and TRBJ2-2; D possibly corresponds to TRBD2 (6 bases). V was trimmed by 11 bases and J by 3 bases, leaving 13 bases between them. CDR1 is LNHDA, CDR2 SQIVND, per germline (reference sequence). This CDR3 is built from 13 residues. CDR3 DNA: TGTGCCGGGGCTAGCGACCACACCGGGGAGCTGTTTTTT. This encodes CAGASDHTGELFF.

The chain has TRBV7-6 and TRBJ2-7; 10 bases line up with TRBD2. The CDR3 extends over 17 amino acids. J was trimmed by 0 bases and V by 3 bases; bases with no gene match: 8. Germline values: CDR1 SGHVS, CDR2 FNYEAQ. The CDR3 nucleotides are TGTGCCAGCAGCTTGCTAGCGGGAGACTCCTCCTCCTACGAGCAGTACTTC. Its protein product is CASSLLAGDSSSYEQYF.

The chain joins TRBV10-3 to TRBJ2-2; D might be TRBD2 (5 bases). Germline CDR1 and CDR2: ENHRY and SYGVKD. Trimming removed 0 bases at V and 3 bases at J, with 8 bases between. This CDR3 region has 15 residues. CDR3 coding DNA: TGTGCCATCAGTGAGTCGATGAGGGACACCGGGGAGCTGTTTTTT. Its translation: CAISESMRDTGELFF.

V is TRBV6-1 and J is TRBJ1-3; TRBD1 is a possible D gene (5 bases). Germline values: CDR1 MNHNS, CDR2 SASEGT. V dropped 1 base and J dropped 0 bases, with 10 bases sitting between them. The CDR3 loop spans 16 amino acids. The CDR3 loop is CASSEGWGSSGNTIYF. CDR3 bases: TGTGCCAGCAGTGAAGGATGGGGCAGCTCTGGAAACACCATATATTTT.